This T cell receptor beta chain was recovered during a study of lymphopenia after photon versus proton radiotherapy. About this clone itself: Its cognate antigen is unknown.

The germline V gene has CDR1 LNHNV and CDR2 YYDKDF (reference sequence). The junction had 12 bases not matched to a gene; V was cut back by 2 bases and J by 6 bases. The CDR3 sequence is 16 residues long. Generated by immunoSEQ multiplex PCR, the TCRdb table keeps only in-frame clones and is missing some. Among roughly 30,000 clones, nearly 95% were seen once, and the ten largest hold just over 0.7%. General study points: After lymphocyte nadir, photon-treated repertoires showed oligoclonal expansion, especially CD8+ Temra. Survival link was tested only in deceased patients; proton benefit remains a possibility. Post-nadir TCR diversity decline inversely tracked overall survival among those who died. Under photons, naive T cells and diversity fell while effector/memory populations rose.

The V call is TRBV15, the J call TRBJ2-7; 8 positions match TRBD1. This receptor was obtained from a woman in her forties or fifties with cholangiocarcinoma. Here the sequenced sample was peripheral blood, taken from a patient treated with photon-based radiotherapy. CDR3 region: CATSRSQGALAIEQYF. Written as DNA, the CDR3 is TGTGCCACCAGCAGATCTCAGGGGGCGTTAGCCATCGAGCAGTACTTC.